These 24 T cell receptor beta chains were sequenced from one sample in a study of beta chain features in type 1 diabetes. Which antigens these TCRs recognize remains unknown. Study-wide points: TCRB CDR3s from Type 1 diabetes patients were moderately but significantly shorter in all four CD4+ subsets.

Isolated RNA was reverse transcribed in full, so expressed TCRB transcripts were sequenced. Here immunoSEQ multiplex PCR was the method, and the copy in TCRdb shows in-frame clones only, minus some. The sample lists roughly 180,000 clones, around 8% occurring once. Sequencing input: central memory CD4+ T cells from blood. The receptors derive from a woman aged 35 to 49 with type 1 diabetes.

The chain combines TRBV5-4 with TRBJ2-1; 9 positions agree with TRBD1. The ends lost 0 bases at V and 8 bases at J; junction bases unmatched: 6. The CDR3 runs 15 residues. Germline V gene sequence: CDR1 SGHNT, CDR2 YYREEE (reference sequence). The chain's CDR3 is CASSLEDRGEDEQFF. The CDR3, as DNA: TGTGCCAGCAGCTTGGAGGACAGGGGTGAGGATGAGCAGTTCTTC.

This clone was counted ten times or more. In DNA form, the CDR3 reads TGCGCCAGCTCCATGACGGGGAACACTGAAGCTTTCTTT. Translating it yields CASSMTGNTEAFF. The chain joins TRBV5-1 to TRBJ1-1; D not resolved. CDR3 length: 13 residues. Trimming shortened V by 7 bases and J by 1 base, and 11 bases separated the two germline ends. Germline CDR1 SGHRS, CDR2 YFSETQ.

The chain has TRBV7-8 and TRBJ1-1; TRBD1 is a possible D gene (6 bases). Looked up from germline, CDR1 is SGHVS and CDR2 is FQNEAQ. V lost 7 bases, J lost 1 base, and 16 bases lay in between. The CDR3 is 15 residues long. This CDR3 reads CASTIQGRGNTEAFF. CDR3 nucleotides: TGTGCCAGCACCATACAGGGTCGGGGGAACACTGAAGCTTTCTTT.

This clone was detected only a few times. The chain uses TRBV7-2 and TRBJ2-2, with D uncertain. Between the trimmed V and J ends, which lost 5 bases and 1 base, there was a span of 8 bases. Germline V lookup: CDR1 SGHTA, CDR2 FQGNSA. The CDR3 has 14 residues. CDR3 sequence reads: CASSRDKNTGELFF. The CDR3 DNA is TGTGCCAGCAGCCGTGACAAGAACACCGGGGAGCTGTTTTTT.

The V and J genes are TRBV25-1 and TRBJ2-1; the match to TRBD2 covers 12 bases. The CDR3 runs 15 residues. V lost 5 bases to trimming and J lost 5 bases; unmatched junction nucleotides: 4. Per germline, CDR1 MGHDK and CDR2 SYGVNS. CDR3 in amino acids: CASSPRTSGNNEQFF. CDR3 bases: TGTGCCAGCAGTCCCCGGACTAGCGGGAACAATGAGCAGTTCTTC. The full variable domain, in which reference TRBV25-1 and TRBJ2-1 provide the parts outside the CDR3, is EADIYQTPRYLVIGTGKKITLECSQTMGHDKMYWYQQDPGMELHLIHYSYGVNSTEKGDLSSESTVSRIRTEHFPLTLESARPSHTSQYLCASSPRTSGNNEQFFGPGTRLTVL.

This chain uses TRBV6-5 with TRBJ1-5; D perhaps matches TRBD1 (6 bases). Germline V gives CDR1 MNHEY, CDR2 SVGAGI. The CDR3 extends over 15 amino acids. Trimming shortened V by 8 bases and J by 5 bases, and 19 bases separated the two germline ends. The CDR3 bases are TGTGCCAGCCGGGGGGAACAGGGCGCCTATCAGCCCCAGCATTTT. Its protein product is CASRGEQGAYQPQHF.

This chain uses TRBV11-2 with TRBJ1-6, with 7 bases aligning to TRBD1. The length of the CDR3 is 14 residues. Germline CDR1 SGHAT, CDR2 FQNNGV. With V trimmed by 0 bases and J by 10 bases, 3 bases remained unmatched. CDR3 amino acids: CASSLDRGQSPLHF. CDR3 in DNA: TGTGCCAGCAGCTTAGACAGGGGACAGTCACCCCTCCACTTT. The entire variable domain, with the rest obtained from reference TRBV11-2 and TRBJ1-6, is as follows: EAGVAQSPRYKIIEKRQSVAFWCNPISGHATLYWYQQILGQGPKLLIQFQNNGVVDDSQLPKDRFSAERLKGVDSTLKIQPAKLEDSAVYLCASSLDRGQSPLHFGNGTRLTVT.

The rearrangement links TRBV4-1 to TRBJ2-6; D uncertain. Germline loops: CDR1 MGHRA, CDR2 YSYEKL. Trimming pared 0 bases from V and 2 bases from J, leaving 11 bases between. This CDR3 spans 17 amino acids. The CDR3, as DNA: TGCGCCAGCAGCCAAGAAGGAGCCAGCACTGGGGCCAACGTCCTGACTTTC. Its protein is CASSQEGASTGANVLTF.

The chain joins TRBV5-1 to TRBJ2-1; TRBD2 agrees at 15 bases. Trimming removed 3 bases from V and 10 bases from J; junction bases left unmatched: 5. Germline V gene sequence: CDR1 SGHRS, CDR2 YFSETQ. The CDR3 length is 15 residues. For the CDR3, the DNA is TGCGCCAGCAGCTACATTGGGACTAGCGGGGGGGAGCAGTTCTTC. Translation: CASSYIGTSGGEQFF.

This clone was picked up a small number of times. DNA for the CDR3: TGTGCCAACACCGGGACAGGAGACACAGATACGCAGTATTTT. This sequence encodes CANTGTGDTDTQYF. The genes are TRBV7-9 and TRBJ2-3; 8 nucleotides line up with TRBD1. This CDR3 has 14 amino acids. CDR1 SEHNR and CDR2 FQNEAQ come from the germline V gene (reference sequence). Trimming took 10 bases from V and 2 from J; bases not matched to a gene: 8.

V is TRBV29-1 and J is TRBJ2-5, with 9 bases identical to TRBD1. V shed 3 bases, J shed 2 bases, and the junction held 4 bases outside the gene matches. The CDR3 consists of 14 residues. Germline CDR1 reads SQVTM; CDR2 reads ANQGSEA. As DNA, the CDR3 is TGCAGCGTTGAGGGGGGACAGGGTCAAGAGACCCAGTACTTC. It encodes CSVEGGQGQETQYF. Based on the CDR3 plus reference TRBV29-1 and TRBJ2-5, the full variable domain is SAVISQKPSRDICQRGTSLTIQCQVDSQVTMMFWYRQQPGQSLTLIATANQGSEATYESGFVIDKFPISRPNLTFSTLTVSNMSPEDSSIYLCSVEGGQGQETQYFGPGTRLLVL.

The chain's CDR3 is CASSYRQGQTQYF. CDR3 DNA sequence: TGTGCCAGCAGTTACCGGCAGGGCCAGACCCAGTACTTC. This chain uses TRBV6-5 with TRBJ2-5; tentatively, D is TRBD1 (5 bases). V lost 2 bases, J lost 6 bases, and 10 bases lay in between. Germline V gene sequence: CDR1 MNHEY, CDR2 SVGAGI. The length of the CDR3 is 13 residues.

The chain recombines TRBV4-2 with TRBJ1-1; D is possibly TRBD1 (5 bases). The CDR3 contains 14 residues. The germline V gene has CDR1 LGHNA and CDR2 YNFKEQ. Deletions cut 0 bases from V and 5 bases from J, with 10 bases between. The CDR3 nucleotides read TGTGCCAGCAGCCAAGAGGGGGGACGAACTGAAGCTTTCTTT. Its translation is CASSQEGGRTEAFF.

The rearrangement links TRBV2 to TRBJ2-3; no clear D. V lost 7 bases and J 3 bases, leaving 17 bases between the germline ends. CDR3 length: 15 residues. Germline CDR1 and CDR2: SNHLY and FYNNEI. The CDR3 protein is CASTSKPGRTDTQYF. The CDR3 region has the DNA TGTGCCAGCACTTCCAAACCCGGTCGGACAGATACGCAGTATTTT.

This clone was detected a few times. The chain has TRBV5-4 and TRBJ2-1; 10 bases align to TRBD2. Germline V gene sequence: CDR1 SGHNT, CDR2 YYREEE (reference sequence). This CDR3 contains 16 residues. Trimming at V came to 4 bases and at J to 1 base, leaving 5 bases not matched to a gene. DNA for the CDR3: TGTGCCAGCAGCCTAGGACTAGCGGTGTCCTACAATGAGCAGTTCTTC. This codes for CASSLGLAVSYNEQFF.

The V call is TRBV28, the J call TRBJ1-5, with 10 bases aligning to TRBD1. The CDR3 is 15 amino acids. Germline-derived CDR1 and CDR2 are MDHEN and SYDVKM. V was clipped by 5 bases and J by 2 bases; unmatched bases: 3. In nucleotides, the CDR3 is TGTGCCAGCAGTCGGGGGACAGGGGGCAATCAGCCCCAGCATTTT. It is translated as CASSRGTGGNQPQHF.

In the case of this clone: An end of the junction differs from the germline gene, which may be a read error. This rearrangement joins TRBV29-1 to TRBJ1-2, with 7 bases identical to TRBD1. The CDR3 consists of 14 residues. Germline V gene sequence: CDR1 SQVTM, CDR2 ANQGSEA. CDR3 sequence reads: CNVSTGTLDYGYTF. CDR3 in DNA: TGCAACGTTTCGACAGGGACCCTTGACTATGGCTACACCTTC.

This clone was detected only a few times. The J gene is TRBJ1-2, the V gene TRBV29-1; D gene unclear. The CDR3 consists of 13 residues. CDR1 and CDR2 from the germline V gene are SQVTM and ANQGSEA. V was cut by 3 bases and J by 4 bases, with 12 bases left in between. The CDR3 loop is CSVDGLGSYGYTF. The CDR3 DNA reads as TGCAGCGTTGATGGCCTCGGGAGCTATGGCTACACCTTC.

This clone appeared a few times. CDR3 protein: CASRELESRYEQYF. For the CDR3, the DNA is TGTGCCAGCAGAGAACTAGAATCTCGTTACGAGCAGTACTTC. The V gene is TRBV6-6, the J gene TRBJ2-7; a weak D match, TRBD2 (5 bases). Trimming cost V 6 bases and J 4 bases, with 16 bases left between them. The CDR3 consists of 14 residues. From germline, CDR1 is MNHNY and CDR2 SVGAGI (reference sequence).

The chain is built from TRBV5-4 and TRBJ1-1; TRBD1 is a possible D gene (5 bases). CDR1 and CDR2 from the germline V gene are SGHNT and YYREEE (reference sequence). V dropped 0 bases and J dropped 6 bases, with 15 bases sitting between them. CDR3 length equals 15 residues. The CDR3 DNA reads TGTGCCAGCAGCTTGGCCCTCGGAGGGACGGCTGAAGCTTTCTTT. Its translation: CASSLALGGTAEAFF.

This clone was found a few times. The chain combines TRBV5-4 with TRBJ2-1; 8 nucleotides agree with TRBD2. This CDR3 has 16 amino acids. V lost 0 bases, J lost 7 bases, and 9 bases stayed unmatched. Germline CDR1 and CDR2: SGHNT and YYREEE (reference sequence). Here the CDR3 reads CASSLGGAGVGNEQFF. CDR3 DNA sequence: TGTGCCAGCAGCTTGGGGGGAGCGGGAGTGGGAAATGAGCAGTTCTTC.

The rearrangement links TRBV4-2 to TRBJ2-5, with 7 positions matching TRBD1. Per the germline V gene, CDR1 is LGHNA and CDR2 is YNFKEQ. V shed 0 bases and J 5 bases; nucleotides not matched to a gene: 6. The CDR3 extends over 15 amino acids. CDR3 DNA: TGTGCCAGCAGCCAAGAAAAGGGGGCCTGGGAGACCCAGTACTTC. It yields the protein CASSQEKGAWETQYF.

The chain is built from TRBV4-2 and TRBJ2-1; TRBD2 matches at 8 bases. From germline, CDR1 is LGHNA and CDR2 YNFKEQ. The V segment lost 0 bases and the J segment 7 bases; nucleotides outside the gene matches: 8. This CDR3 contains 16 residues. The CDR3 DNA follows: TGTGCCAGCAGCCAAGACTGGATAGCGGGACCAAATGAGCAGTTCTTC. Protein product: CASSQDWIAGPNEQFF.

J is TRBJ1-2 and V is TRBV6-6; 8 positions agree with TRBD1. The CDR3 is made up of 13 amino acids. The V gene's germline CDR1 is MNHNY and CDR2 SVGAGI (reference sequence). Losses at the gene ends were 6 bases for V and 2 bases for J; bases not matched to a gene: 2. The CDR3 DNA is TGTGCCAGCAGGGGGGACAGGAACTATGGCTACACCTTC. It encodes CASRGDRNYGYTF.